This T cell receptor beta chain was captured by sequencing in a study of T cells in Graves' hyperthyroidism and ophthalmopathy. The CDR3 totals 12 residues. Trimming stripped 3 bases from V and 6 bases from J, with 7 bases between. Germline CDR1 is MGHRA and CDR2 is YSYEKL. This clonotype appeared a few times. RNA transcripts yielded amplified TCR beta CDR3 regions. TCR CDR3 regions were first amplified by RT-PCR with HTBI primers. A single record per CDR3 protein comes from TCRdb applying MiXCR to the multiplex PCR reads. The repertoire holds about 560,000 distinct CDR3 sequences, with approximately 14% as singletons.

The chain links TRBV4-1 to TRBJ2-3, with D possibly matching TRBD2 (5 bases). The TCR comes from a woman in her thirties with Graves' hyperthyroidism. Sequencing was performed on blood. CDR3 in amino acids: CASSHTRDTQYF. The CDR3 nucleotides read TGCGCCAGCAGCCATACTAGGGATACGCAGTATTTT.